This T cell receptor (beta chain) was identified during a study of blood T cell repertoires in COVID-19. Germline values: CDR1 KGHSH, CDR2 LQKENI. Trimming took off 5 bases at V and 3 bases at J, with 10 bases between the two ends. CDR3 length: 13 residues. The assay was immunoSEQ multiplex PCR, and TCRdb's table has in-frame clones only and misses some. The sample includes under 200,000 clones, roughly nine tenths of them seen just once. This clone was observed once. The gene calls are TRBV18 and TRBJ1-2, with a possible D match to TRBD1 (5 bases). The specimen sequenced was peripheral blood. The TCR was taken from a man aged 60 to 69 with active or convalescent COVID-19. CDR3 coding DNA: TGTGCCAGCTCAGGGGCTTTGGACTATGGCTACACCTTC. The encoded protein is CASSGALDYGYTF.